This TCR beta chain emerged from a study of cytomegalovirus exposure and HLA in healthy donors. For the study at large: Genotyping showed about 80% of 300 to 450 donors falling in the Caucasian-associated ancestry cluster. General study findings and limits: Information on immune exposure was restricted to one variable (CMV serostatus). Through in vitro validation, a few CMV-associated chains were shown to be specific for CMV antigens. Reportedly, cytomegalovirus status was diagnosed with high sensitivity and specificity.

From germline, CDR1 is MNHNY and CDR2 SVGAGI (reference sequence). CDR3 length equals 15 residues. V was trimmed by 4 bases and J by 5 bases, leaving 17 bases between them. PCR was performed using 60 Vbeta and 13 Jbeta primers. Repertoires were generated with immunoSEQ multiplex PCR, while TCRdb's copy carries only in-frame clones and drops some. Among approximately 150,000 clones listed, over 60% were seen once. To note about this clone: The antigen remains undetermined.

The sequence was collected from a woman in her thirties or forties in good health and CMV-seronegative. Sequenced: PBMCs. The chain combines TRBV6-6 with TRBJ1-1, with a tentative D call TRBD1 (6 bases). The CDR3 DNA reads TGTGCCAGCAGTTTCGCCGGGGGGGCAAGAACTGAAGCTTTCTTT. It codes for CASSFAGGARTEAFF.